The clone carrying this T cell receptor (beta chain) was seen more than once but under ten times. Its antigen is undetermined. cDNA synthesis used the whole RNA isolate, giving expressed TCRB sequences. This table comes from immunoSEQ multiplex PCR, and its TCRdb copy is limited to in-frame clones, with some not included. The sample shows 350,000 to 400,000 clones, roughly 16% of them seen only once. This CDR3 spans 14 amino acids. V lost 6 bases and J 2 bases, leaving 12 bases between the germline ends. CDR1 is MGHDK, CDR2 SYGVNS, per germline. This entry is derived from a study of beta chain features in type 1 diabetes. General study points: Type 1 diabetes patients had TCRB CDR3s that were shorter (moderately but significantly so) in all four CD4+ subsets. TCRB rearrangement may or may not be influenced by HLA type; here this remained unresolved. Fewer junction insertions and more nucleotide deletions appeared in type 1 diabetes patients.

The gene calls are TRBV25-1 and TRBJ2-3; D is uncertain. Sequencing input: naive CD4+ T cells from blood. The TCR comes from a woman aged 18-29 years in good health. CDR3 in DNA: TGTGCCAGCAGCCGGCTACAGAACACAGATACGCAGTATTTT. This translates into CASSRLQNTDTQYF.